Sequencing of this T cell receptor beta chain was carried out in a study of regulatory T cells in long-lasting Graves disease. This clonotype was found a few times. Deletions cut 0 bases from V and 3 bases from J, with 10 bases between. Per the germline V gene, CDR1 is SGHRS and CDR2 is YFSETQ. This CDR3 has 15 residues. As for time point: newly diagnosed GD, antithyroid drugs for less than 3 months. Following extraction of RNA from PBMCs, that RNA was used to make the TCR library. Combining iRepertoire HTBI primers with Arm-PCR of CDR3 regions, the authors built TCR beta libraries. TCRdb recomputed calls from the multiplex PCR reads with MiXCR, one row per CDR3 protein. The table includes about 420,000 distinct CDR3 sequences, 16% detected once. These data are also associated with another study on T cells in Graves' hyperthyroidism and ophthalmopathy.

This chain links TRBV5-1 with TRBJ1-5, with D maybe TRBD1 (5 bases). This receptor was taken from a woman between 18 and 29 years old with Graves disease. The material sequenced was peripheral blood mononuclear cells (PBMCs), taken at new diagnosis, from a patient treated with antithyroid drugs. In DNA form, the CDR3 reads TGCGCCAGCAGCTTGGCGGGGGTAAACAATCAGCCCCAGCATTTT. This encodes CASSLAGVNNQPQHF.